The clone carrying this TCR beta chain appeared many times. Its antigen is unidentified. CDR1 is SGHRS, CDR2 YFSETQ, per germline. The V and J ends lost 3 bases and 7 bases, in that order; junction bases with no gene match: 7. The length of the CDR3 is 14 residues. The data stem from a study of neurological immune-mediated disorders. The overall study: Disease course was recorded as relapsing-remitting for roughly 30 and secondary progressive for 3 of the 34 multiple sclerosis patients. Points from the study as a whole: The repertoires of 18 of 34 multiple sclerosis patients were placed by phylogenetic grouping in a single related-CDR3 cluster, which may be a signature. Falling below healthy controls, multiple sclerosis showed the least TCR clonal expansion, while HTLV-1-associated myelopathy showed the most.

The cDNA was generated through 5'RACE incorporating 10-nucleotide random UMIs. One entry per CDR3 protein results from TCRdb running MiXCR on the 5' RACE reads. Of approximately 82,000 distinct CDR3 sequences in the sample, just over 2.5% were seen once. Specimen: PBMCs. The chain couples TRBV5-1 to TRBJ2-1; 7 nucleotides line up with TRBD2. This clonotype was obtained from a woman aged 30 to 39 with multiple sclerosis. In DNA form, the CDR3 reads TGCGCCAGCAGCTCCTTGGGGAGGGAAAATGAGCAGTTCTTC. Amino acids: CASSSLGRENEQFF.